In its sample, the clone carrying this T cell receptor (beta chain) was seen once. The entry originates in a study of shared clonotypes between healthy human individuals. Sequenced by immunoSEQ multiplex PCR; TCRdb stores in-frame clones only, minus some. The data show about 480,000 clones, 75% to 80% seen once. The ends were cut back, 5 bases at V and 0 bases at J, with 8 bases in the middle. This CDR3 spans 13 amino acids. CDR1 is SQVTM, CDR2 ANQGSEA, per germline. V and J are TRBV29-1 and TRBJ2-1; D is unresolved. This receptor was identified in a woman between 35 and 50 years old in good health. Some clones in this sample may be carry-over from other donors' samples. The specimen sequenced was PBMCs. DNA for the CDR3: TGCAGCGTTAGCAGATACTCCTACAATGAGCAGTTCTTC. Translating gives CSVSRYSYNEQFF.